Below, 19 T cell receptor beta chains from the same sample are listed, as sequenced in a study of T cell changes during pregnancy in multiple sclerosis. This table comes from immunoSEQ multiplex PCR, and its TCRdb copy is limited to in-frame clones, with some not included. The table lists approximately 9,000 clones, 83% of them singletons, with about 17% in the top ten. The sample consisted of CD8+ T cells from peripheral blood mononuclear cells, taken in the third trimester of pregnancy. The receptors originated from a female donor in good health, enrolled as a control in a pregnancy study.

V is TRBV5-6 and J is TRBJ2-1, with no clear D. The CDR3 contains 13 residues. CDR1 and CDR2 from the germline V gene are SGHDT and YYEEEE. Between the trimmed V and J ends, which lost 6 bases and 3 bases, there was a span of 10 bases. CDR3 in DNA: TGTGCCAGCATATCCCTATACTACAATGAGCAGTTCTTC. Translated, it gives CASISLYYNEQFF.

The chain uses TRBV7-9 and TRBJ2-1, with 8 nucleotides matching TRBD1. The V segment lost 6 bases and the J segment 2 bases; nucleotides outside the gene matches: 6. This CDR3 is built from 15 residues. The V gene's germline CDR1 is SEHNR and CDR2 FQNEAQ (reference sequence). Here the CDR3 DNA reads TGTGCCAGCAGATATACAGGGGGGCCCTACAATGAGCAGTTCTTC. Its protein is CASRYTGGPYNEQFF.

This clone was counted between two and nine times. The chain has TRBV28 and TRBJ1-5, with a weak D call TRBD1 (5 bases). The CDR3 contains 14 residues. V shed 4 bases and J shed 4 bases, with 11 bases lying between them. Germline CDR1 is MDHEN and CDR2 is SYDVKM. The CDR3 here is CASSSHRLNQPQHF. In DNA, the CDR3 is TGTGCCAGCAGTTCCCACAGGCTGAATCAGCCCCAGCATTTT.

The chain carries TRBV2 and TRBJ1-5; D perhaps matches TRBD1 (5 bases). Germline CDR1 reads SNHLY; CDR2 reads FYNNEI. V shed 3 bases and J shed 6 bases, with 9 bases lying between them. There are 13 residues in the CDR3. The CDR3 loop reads CASSDIQGQPQHF. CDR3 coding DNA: TGTGCCAGCAGTGACATCCAGGGTCAGCCCCAGCATTTT. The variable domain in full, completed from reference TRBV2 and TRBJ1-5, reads EPEVTQTPSHQVTQMGQEVILRCVPISNHLYFYWYRQILGQKVEFLVSFYNNEISEKSEIFDDQFSVERPDGSNFTLKIRSTKLEDSAMYFCASSDIQGQPQHFGDGTRLSIL.

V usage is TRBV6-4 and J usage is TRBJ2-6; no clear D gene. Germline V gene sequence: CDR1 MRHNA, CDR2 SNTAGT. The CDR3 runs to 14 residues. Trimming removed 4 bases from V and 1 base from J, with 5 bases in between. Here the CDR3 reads CASSGDSGANVLTF. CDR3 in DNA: TGTGCCAGCAGTGGAGATTCTGGGGCCAACGTCCTGACTTTC.

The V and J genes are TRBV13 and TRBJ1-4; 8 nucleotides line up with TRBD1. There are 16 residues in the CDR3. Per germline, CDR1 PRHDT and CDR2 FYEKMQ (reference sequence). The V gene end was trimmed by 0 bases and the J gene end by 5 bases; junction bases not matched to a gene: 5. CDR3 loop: CASSLGRWTGNEKLFF. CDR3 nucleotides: TGTGCCAGCAGCTTAGGCCGTTGGACAGGGAATGAAAAACTGTTTTTT. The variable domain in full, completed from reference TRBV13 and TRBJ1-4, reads AAGVIQSPRHLIKEKRETATLKCYPIPRHDTVYWYQQGPGQDPQFLISFYEKMQSDKGSIPDRFSAQQFSDYHSELNMSSLELGDSALYFCASSLGRWTGNEKLFFGSGTQLSVL.

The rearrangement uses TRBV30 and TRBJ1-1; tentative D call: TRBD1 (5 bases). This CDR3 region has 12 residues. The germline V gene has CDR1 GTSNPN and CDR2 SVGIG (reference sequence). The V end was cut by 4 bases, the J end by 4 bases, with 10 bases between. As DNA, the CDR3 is TGTGCCTGGAATACGGGGGGCACTGAAGCTTTCTTT. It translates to CAWNTGGTEAFF.

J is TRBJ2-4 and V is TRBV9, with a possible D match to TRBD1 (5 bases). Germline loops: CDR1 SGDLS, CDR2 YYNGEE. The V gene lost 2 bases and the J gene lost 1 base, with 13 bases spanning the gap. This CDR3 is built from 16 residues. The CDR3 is CASSVTRAGAKNIQYF. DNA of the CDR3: TGTGCCAGCAGCGTTACCAGGGCCGGCGCCAAAAACATTCAGTACTTC.

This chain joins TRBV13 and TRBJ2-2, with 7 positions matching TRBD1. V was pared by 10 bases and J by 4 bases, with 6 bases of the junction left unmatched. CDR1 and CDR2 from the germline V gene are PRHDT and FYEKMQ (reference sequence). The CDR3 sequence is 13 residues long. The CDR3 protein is CATAQGLTGELFF. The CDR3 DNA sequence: TGTGCCACCGCACAGGGGCTCACCGGGGAGCTGTTTTTT.

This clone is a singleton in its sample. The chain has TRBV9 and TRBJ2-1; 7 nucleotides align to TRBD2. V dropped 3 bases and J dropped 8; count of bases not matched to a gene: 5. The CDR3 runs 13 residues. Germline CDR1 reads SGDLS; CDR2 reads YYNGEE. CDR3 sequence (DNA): TGTGCCAGCAGCGGGGGGGGGTATGATGAGCAGTTCTTC. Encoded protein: CASSGGGYDEQFF.

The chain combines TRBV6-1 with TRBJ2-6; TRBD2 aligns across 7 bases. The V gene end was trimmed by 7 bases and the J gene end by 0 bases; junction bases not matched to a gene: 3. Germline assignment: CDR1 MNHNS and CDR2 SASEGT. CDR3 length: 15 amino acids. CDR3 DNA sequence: TGTGCCAGCACTAGCGGAAGCTCTGGGGCCAACGTCCTGACTTTC. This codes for CASTSGSSGANVLTF.

The DNA for the CDR3 is TGTGCCAGCAGTGAAGATACCTACGGCACAGATACGCAGTATTTT. This translates into CASSEDTYGTDTQYF. The chain joins TRBV6-1 to TRBJ2-3; D gene unclear. CDR3 length: 15 amino acids. Deletions cut 1 base from V and 1 base from J, with 9 bases between. The germline gives CDR1 MNHNS, CDR2 SASEGT.

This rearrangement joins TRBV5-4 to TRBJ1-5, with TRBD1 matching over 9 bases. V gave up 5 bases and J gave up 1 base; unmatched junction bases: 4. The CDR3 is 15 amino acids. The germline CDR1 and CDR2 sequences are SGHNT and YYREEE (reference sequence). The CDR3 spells CASSPDRGSNQPQHF. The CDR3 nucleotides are TGTGCCAGCAGTCCGGACAGGGGAAGCAATCAGCCCCAGCATTTT.

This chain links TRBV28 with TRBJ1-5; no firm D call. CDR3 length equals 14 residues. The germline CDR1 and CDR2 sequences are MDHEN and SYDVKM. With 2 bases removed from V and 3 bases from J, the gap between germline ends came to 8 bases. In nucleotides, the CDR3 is TGTGCCAGCAGTTTAGGGCAGGTCAATCAGCCCCAGCATTTT. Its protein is CASSLGQVNQPQHF.

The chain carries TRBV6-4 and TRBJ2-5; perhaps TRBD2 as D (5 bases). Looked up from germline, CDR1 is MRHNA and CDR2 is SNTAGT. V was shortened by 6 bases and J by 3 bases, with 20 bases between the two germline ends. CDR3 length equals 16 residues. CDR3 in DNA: TGTGCCAGCAGCGTTGGAGTGGGAGACGGGAAAGAGACCCAGTACTTC. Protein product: CASSVGVGDGKETQYF.

CDR3 nucleotide sequence: TGTGCCAGCAGCTTGGCCGGATTTAGGGGAACCGGGGAGCTGTTTTTT. Amino acids: CASSLAGFRGTGELFF. This chain joins TRBV5-4 and TRBJ2-2; D is possibly TRBD1 (5 bases). V dropped 0 bases and J dropped 5 bases, with 14 bases sitting between them. The CDR3 covers 16 residues. CDR1 and CDR2 (germline): SGHNT, YYREEE (reference sequence).

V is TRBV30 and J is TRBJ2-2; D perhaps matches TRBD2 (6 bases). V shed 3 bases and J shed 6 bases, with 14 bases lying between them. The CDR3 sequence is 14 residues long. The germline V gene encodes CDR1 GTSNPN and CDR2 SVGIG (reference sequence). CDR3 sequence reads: CAWSPPGEAGELFF. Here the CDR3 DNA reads TGTGCCTGGAGCCCCCCGGGGGAGGCCGGGGAGCTGTTTTTT. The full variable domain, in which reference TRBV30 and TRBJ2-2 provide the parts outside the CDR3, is SQTIHQWPATLVQPVGSPLSLECTVEGTSNPNLYWYRQAAGRGLQLLFYSVGIGQISSEVPQNLSASRPQDRQFILSSKKLLLSDSGFYLCAWSPPGEAGELFFGEGSRLTVL.

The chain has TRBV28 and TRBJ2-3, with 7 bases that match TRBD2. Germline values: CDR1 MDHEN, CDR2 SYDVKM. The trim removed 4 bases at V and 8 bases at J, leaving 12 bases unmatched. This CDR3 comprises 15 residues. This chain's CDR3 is CASSSGLAVRGTQYF. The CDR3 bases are TGTGCCAGCAGTTCGGGGCTAGCGGTCCGGGGTACGCAGTATTTT.

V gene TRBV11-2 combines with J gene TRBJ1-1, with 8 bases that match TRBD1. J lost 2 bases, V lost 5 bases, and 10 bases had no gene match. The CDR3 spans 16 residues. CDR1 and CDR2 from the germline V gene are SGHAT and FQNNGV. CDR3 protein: CASSTSMGQANTEAFF. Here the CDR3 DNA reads TGTGCCAGCAGCACGAGCATGGGACAGGCTAACACTGAAGCTTTCTTT.